Listed below are T cell receptor beta chains from one sample, sequenced in a study of T cells in tumors after PD-1 blockade. The repertoire was sequenced with immunoSEQ multiplex PCR; TCRdb's copy has only in-frame clones and lacks some. Seen here are 15,000 to 25,000 clones, 81% observed once, and the top ten hold more than 20%. This specimen was PBMCs, taken after anti-PD-1 therapy. The receptors shown here come from a human donor with advanced basal cell or squamous cell carcinoma (not recorded which). Each CDR3 is given with its conserved first and last residue. The order of the fields is V gene, clone size, J gene, D gene, CDR3 DNA, CDR3 protein. A D gene is named only where the DNA matches it firmly. The size of a clone is reported for some rows only, either as once, few or many, or as a class for expanded clones.

TRBV5-4	.	TRBJ2-7	TRBD2	TGTGCCAGCAGCCTACAACGGGGACTAGCGGCGCCCTACGAGCAGTACTTC	CASSLQRGLAAPYEQYF
TRBV3-1/TRBV3-2	.	TRBJ2-1	TRBD1	TGTGCCAGCAGCATTACTTGGGACAGGGAGAATGAGCAGTTCTTC	CASSITWDRENEQFF
TRBV7-8	few	TRBJ2-1	TRBD1	TGTGCCAGCAGCTCAGGGGGCTCCTACAATGAGCAGTTCTTC	CASSSGGSYNEQFF
TRBV6-5	.	TRBJ1-2	.	TGTGCCAGCAGTCTCCCGACACTTTTCGGCTACACCTTC	CASSLPTLFGYTF
TRBV21-1	.	TRBJ1-4	.	TGTGCCAGCGCCCTAGTGGGAGGAAAAACTGTTTTT	CASALVGGKTVF
TRBV10-1	.	TRBJ2-1	.	TGCGCCAGCTCTTCTCTTAGGGGGAATGAGCAGTTCTTC	CASSSLRGNEQFF
TRBV2	.	TRBJ2-7	TRBD1	TGTGCCAGCAGTGAAGCCGGGACAGGGTCCGGGTACGAGCAGTACTTC	CASSEAGTGSGYEQYF
TRBV3-1/TRBV3-2	.	TRBJ1-2	.	TGTGCCAGCAGCCAAGGGGATTTTGGCTACACCTTC	CASSQGDFGYTF
TRBV5-1	once	TRBJ2-2	.	TGCGCCAGCAGCTTGGACAGTTACACCGGGGAGCTGTTTTTT	CASSLDSYTGELFF
TRBV5-6	once	TRBJ2-2	TRBD1	TGTGCCAGCAGCCTGGGACAGGGTGGGGCCGGGGAGCTGTTTTTT	CASSLGQGGAGELFF
TRBV9	.	TRBJ2-1	.	TGTGCCAGCAGCCTGAAGACTAGTTCCCCTGAGCAGTTCTTC	CASSLKTSSPEQFF
TRBV24-1	few	TRBJ1-2	.	TGTGCCACCAGTCAAGGGGTTGGCGGCTACACCTTC	CATSQGVGGYTF
TRBV6-5	once	TRBJ1-6	TRBD1	TGTGCCAGCAGCCGACAGGGGAAAAATTCACCCCTCCACTTT	CASSRQGKNSPLHF
TRBV6-5	.	TRBJ1-3	.	TGTGCCAGCAGTTACTCGAGAATATCTGGAAACACCATATATTTT	CASSYSRISGNTIYF
TRBV15	.	TRBJ2-1	TRBD2	TGTGCCACCAGCAGAGATCCGACTAGCGCCGTCAATGAGCAGTTCTTC	CATSRDPTSAVNEQFF
TRBV7-9	.	TRBJ1-1	.	TGTGCCAGCAGCTTTGCCGATGAAGCTTTCTTT	CASSFADEAFF
TRBV2	.	TRBJ2-5	.	TGTGCCAGCAAGGTGGTGGGAGAGACCCAGTACTTC	CASKVVGETQYF
TRBV7-2	.	TRBJ1-4	.	TGTGCCAGCAGCTTAGAAAGAATGGCTAATGAAAAACTGTTTTTT	CASSLERMANEKLFF
TRBV28	.	TRBJ2-6	.	TGTGCCAGCAGTTTTACCGGGGCCAACGTCCTGACTTTC	CASSFTGANVLTF
TRBV6-4	.	TRBJ2-2	.	TGTGCCAGCCCGCCCCAGGGAGACACCGGGGAGCTGTTTTTT	CASPPQGDTGELFF
TRBV12-3/TRBV12-4	.	TRBJ1-1	.	TGTGCCAGCAGCCCCGAGGCGAAAGCTTTCTTT	CASSPEAKAFF
TRBV2	.	TRBJ2-5	.	TGTGCCAGCAGTGAACATGGGGCCACCGGGACCCAGTACTTC	CASSEHGATGTQYF
TRBV2	.	TRBJ1-1	.	TGTGCCAGCACCGAAGGAGGGCTGGCTGAAGCTTTCTTT	CASTEGGLAEAFF
TRBV6-6	.	TRBJ1-4	.	TGTGCCAGCAGAGTCGGGGAAAAACTGTTTTTT	CASRVGEKLFF
TRBV19	.	TRBJ1-3	.	TGTGCCAGTAGTCATGCAGGAAACACCATATATTTT	CASSHAGNTIYF
TRBV3-1/TRBV3-2	few	TRBJ2-1	.	TGTGCCAGTAGTTTAGCCCACAATGAGCAGTTCTTC	CASSLAHNEQFF
TRBV2	.	TRBJ2-4	.	TGTGCCAGCAGTGAAGAATTAACCTCGGCCTACATCTCTCCCAAAAACATTCAGTACTTC	CASSEELTSAYISPKNIQYF
TRBV27	.	TRBJ1-5	.	TGTGCCAGCAGTTTATCAGGGTCGAGCAATCAGCCCCAGCATTTT	CASSLSGSSNQPQHF
TRBV2	.	TRBJ2-1	TRBD1	TGTGCCAGCAGTCCGACAGGGGAGTACAATGAGCAGTTCTTC	CASSPTGEYNEQFF
TRBV7-9	.	TRBJ2-5	.	TGTGCCAGCAGTGGAGAGACCCAGTACTTC	CASSGETQYF
TRBV11-3	.	TRBJ2-6	.	TGTGCCAGCAGCTTAGAGTGGTTCGAGGGTGCCGGGGCCAACGTCCTGACTTTC	CASSLEWFEGAGANVLTF
TRBV7-2	.	TRBJ1-4	.	TGTGCCAGCAGCTTAATCCCCAACTTTAATGAAAAACTGTTTTTT	CASSLIPNFNEKLFF
TRBV6-1	.	TRBJ2-7	.	TGTGCCAGCAGTGAGGGGAACTACGAGCAGTACTTC	CASSEGNYEQYF
TRBV6-1	.	TRBJ2-1	TRBD2	TGTGCCAGCAGCTTGAGCGGGACTTACAATGAGCAGTTCTTC	CASSLSGTYNEQFF
TRBV5-1	.	TRBJ1-1	.	TGCGCCAGCAGCATCGGGGAGAACACTGAAGCTTTCTTT	CASSIGENTEAFF
TRBV9	once	TRBJ2-5	TRBD1	TGTGCCAGCAGCGAAACAGGGGGCCAAGAGACCCAGTACTTC	CASSETGGQETQYF
TRBV7-9	.	TRBJ2-7	.	TGTGCCAGCAGCCCCCCCTTATTAGTCGCAGGCTCCTACGAGCAGTACTTC	CASSPPLLVAGSYEQYF
TRBV6-5	hyperexpanded	TRBJ2-7	TRBD1	TGTGCCAGCAGTTACTCGGGACAGGATGCCTACGAGCAGTACTTC	CASSYSGQDAYEQYF
TRBV2	.	TRBJ1-5	.	TGTGCCAGCAGCTTGCGGGGCGGGCCCCAGCATTTT	CASSLRGGPQHF
TRBV18	.	TRBJ2-7	TRBD1	TGTGCCAGCTCACCCACAGGGGCGGGCTACGAGCAGTACTTC	CASSPTGAGYEQYF
TRBV28	.	TRBJ2-3	.	TGTGCCAGCAGTTTAGGTCAGGGACCAGATACGCAGTATTTT	CASSLGQGPDTQYF
TRBV7-9	few	TRBJ1-3	.	TGTGCCAGCAGCCATTCGAACACCGTCAACTCTGGAAACACCATATATTTT	CASSHSNTVNSGNTIYF
TRBV13	.	TRBJ1-1	.	TGTGCCAGCAGCTACAATACAGGGTCTGAAGCTTTCTTT	CASSYNTGSEAFF
TRBV10-1	.	TRBJ2-3	.	TGCGCCAGCAGTGGTGGGGGCCAATCCACAGATACGCAGTATTTT	CASSGGGQSTDTQYF
TRBV6-1	.	TRBJ1-1	.	TGTGCCAGCAGTGACATTAACACTGAAGCTTTCTTT	CASSDINTEAFF
TRBV5-1	.	TRBJ2-3	.	TGCGCCAGCAGCAGACAGCCAATTGGTTCTAGCACAGATACGCAGTATTTT	CASSRQPIGSSTDTQYF
TRBV3-1/TRBV3-2	.	TRBJ2-1	TRBD1	TGTGCCAGCAGCCAAGGACAGGGGGCTTACAATGAGCAGTTCTTC	CASSQGQGAYNEQFF